This T cell receptor beta chain came from a study of shared clonotypes between healthy human individuals. Notes on the study in general: Only blood samples were collected, and tissue repertoires likely differ.

Losses at the gene ends were 4 bases for V and 12 bases for J; bases not matched to a gene: 9. The CDR3 spans 14 residues. The germline CDR1 and CDR2 sequences are SGHRS and YFSETQ. Details on this clone: Its antigen is not known.

All participating donors were Caucasian adults from Nashville, Tennessee. The team ran DNA from unsorted PBMCs on ten immunoSEQ deep assay plates for sequencing. Libraries were prepared by immunoSEQ multiplex PCR; TCRdb keeps only in-frame clonotypes and omits some of them. The repertoire has around 530,000 clones, around 81% of them found once; the top ten carry 12%. This chain connects TRBV5-1 to TRBJ2-7; 14 bases are a match to TRBD2. The TCR sequence derives from a middle-aged woman in good health. Some clones in this sample may be carry-over from other donors' samples. Sequencing was carried out using PBMCs. The CDR3 DNA sequence: TGCGCCAGCAGCCCTAGACTAGCGGGAGGGCTGCGGTACTTC. Protein: CASSPRLAGGLRYF.